The 25 T cell receptor beta chains in this list originate from one sample, sequenced in a study of blood T cell repertoires in COVID-19. Repertoires were generated with immunoSEQ multiplex PCR, while TCRdb's copy carries only in-frame clones and drops some. This table holds 120,000 or so clones, 79% found once. The sample was peripheral blood. Receptors originate from a man aged 40-49 years with active or convalescent COVID-19.

V is TRBV10-3 and J is TRBJ1-4; 11 bases align to TRBD1. The CDR3 contains 15 residues. V trimming: 4 bases; J trimming: 7 bases; junction bases outside the gene matches: 5. Germline CDR1 is ENHRY and CDR2 is SYGVKD. The CDR3 protein is CAISAGQGAGEKLFF. In nucleotides, the CDR3 is TGTGCCATCAGTGCCGGACAGGGGGCGGGTGAAAAACTGTTTTTT.

This chain joins TRBV29-1 and TRBJ1-1, with D unclear. The germline V and J ends were trimmed by 8 bases and 0 bases, with 10 bases remaining between them. CDR3 size: 12 residues. Germline assignment: CDR1 SQVTM and CDR2 ANQGSEA. The CDR3 protein is CSPIKMNTEAFF. The CDR3, as DNA: TGCAGCCCTATTAAAATGAACACTGAAGCTTTCTTT.

The genes are TRBV4-3 and TRBJ2-5; 9 bases agree with TRBD1. The V gene end was trimmed by 4 bases and the J gene end by 4 bases; junction bases not matched to a gene: 7. The CDR3 covers 15 residues. Per germline, CDR1 LGHNA and CDR2 YSLEER. The CDR3 sequence is CASSPWGQGGETQYF. The CDR3 DNA is TGCGCCAGCAGCCCGTGGGGACAGGGTGGAGAGACCCAGTACTTC.

The chain joins TRBV2 to TRBJ2-5, with D possibly matching TRBD1 (5 bases). This CDR3 has 16 residues. Trimming left V 5 bases short and J 1 base short, with 17 bases between. Germline V gives CDR1 SNHLY, CDR2 FYNNEI. As DNA, the CDR3 is TGTGCCAGCAGTCGTGGGCAGGGCCCGGGCCAAGAGACCCAGTACTTC. Encoded protein: CASSRGQGPGQETQYF.

The chain is built from TRBV19 and TRBJ2-7; TRBD2 matches at 8 bases. Germline V gene data show CDR1 as LNHDA and CDR2 as SQIVND (reference sequence). This CDR3 is 15 amino acids long. V trimming: 1 base; J trimming: 3 bases; junction bases outside the gene matches: 5. The CDR3 spells CASSIVPGRGYEQYF. The DNA of the CDR3 is TGTGCCAGTAGTATAGTACCCGGGAGGGGCTACGAGCAGTACTTC.

This chain uses TRBV5-1 with TRBJ1-1; D is unclear. Germline lookup yields CDR1 SGHRS and CDR2 YFSETQ. This CDR3 is 13 amino acids long. The V end was cut by 1 base, the J end by 1 base, with 5 bases between. CDR3 nucleotides: TGCGCCAGCAGCTTGCGACAGAACACTGAAGCTTTCTTT. Translating gives CASSLRQNTEAFF.

The rearrangement uses TRBV7-9 and TRBJ1-5, with D maybe TRBD1 (5 bases). From germline, CDR1 is SEHNR and CDR2 FQNEAQ (reference sequence). Trimming stripped 5 bases from V and 7 bases from J, with 18 bases between. This CDR3 has 15 amino acids. CDR3 bases: TGTGCCAGCAGCCCCCAGGGCCAGGGAGGACAGCCCCAGCATTTT. This translates into CASSPQGQGGQPQHF.

This chain uses TRBV2 with TRBJ2-1; maybe TRBD2 (6 bases). V was pared by 5 bases and J by 0 bases, with 11 bases between. Germline CDR1 reads SNHLY; CDR2 reads FYNNEI. The CDR3 has 15 residues. The CDR3 nucleotides are TGTGCCAGCAGTTTAGCGGCAAGCTCCTACAATGAGCAGTTCTTC. Its protein product is CASSLAASSYNEQFF.

This chain joins TRBV3-1 (or the pseudogene TRBV3-2) and TRBJ2-1, with 11 bases aligning to TRBD2. The V and J ends lost 5 bases and 7 bases, in that order; junction bases with no gene match: 7. Germline CDR1 and CDR2: LGHDT and YNNKEL (reference sequence). The CDR3 runs 15 residues. CDR3 amino acids: CASSELAGERNEQFF. DNA for the CDR3: TGTGCCAGCAGCGAACTAGCGGGGGAGAGGAATGAGCAGTTCTTC.

This rearrangement joins TRBV4-3 to TRBJ2-7; D might be TRBD2 (6 bases). In germline, CDR1 is LGHNA, CDR2 YSLEER. The CDR3 sequence is 15 residues long. V gave up 0 bases and J gave up 8 bases, with 17 bases separating them. The CDR3 DNA sequence: TGCGCCAGCAGCCAAGACGTCGGCGGGGCAGGGAAGCAGTACTTC. This sequence encodes CASSQDVGGAGKQYF.

Here the CDR3 DNA reads TGCGCCAGCAGCTTTTCGACTAGCGGGAGGACTCTCGGAAAGACCCAGTACTTC. Residues: CASSFSTSGRTLGKTQYF. The chain carries TRBV5-1 and TRBJ2-5, with TRBD2 identical over 13 bases. Germline loops: CDR1 SGHRS, CDR2 YFSETQ. V shed 2 bases and J 6 bases; nucleotides not matched to a gene: 13. The CDR3 runs 18 residues.

The chain carries TRBV5-4 and TRBJ2-1; 11 positions agree with TRBD1. The CDR3 consists of 15 residues. Germline loops: CDR1 SGHNT, CDR2 YYREEE (reference sequence). Germline trimming cut 4 bases from V and 3 bases from J; bases unmatched to any gene: 3. Here the CDR3 reads CASSPGTGGYNEQFF. The CDR3 DNA follows: TGTGCCAGCAGCCCCGGGACAGGGGGCTACAATGAGCAGTTCTTC.

The chain carries TRBV18 and TRBJ2-6; D perhaps matches TRBD1 (6 bases). With 3 bases removed from V and 2 bases from J, the gap between germline ends came to 20 bases. Germline-derived CDR1 and CDR2 are KGHSH and LQKENI. This CDR3 contains 19 residues. In nucleotides, the CDR3 is TGTGCCAGCTCACCGGGGTCTGGTGGGGGCTTTGCTGGGGCCAACGTCCTGACTTTC. Its protein product is CASSPGSGGGFAGANVLTF.

The chain recombines TRBV19 with TRBJ1-2, with D perhaps TRBD1 (5 bases). Trimming took off 3 bases at V and 0 bases at J, with 20 bases between the two ends. Germline CDR1 and CDR2: LNHDA and SQIVND (reference sequence). This CDR3 has 18 residues. CDR3 loop: CASSIQGTGLQANYGYTF. The CDR3 bases are TGTGCCAGTAGTATCCAAGGCACAGGCCTTCAGGCTAACTATGGCTACACCTTC.

This clone was counted a few times. The chain carries TRBV4-1 and TRBJ1-2; TRBD1 matches at 7 bases. Germline V gives CDR1 MGHRA, CDR2 YSYEKL. The V gene end was trimmed by 4 bases and the J gene end by 3 bases; junction bases not matched to a gene: 11. CDR3 length: 16 residues. The CDR3 region is CASSRGTAGGDYGYTF. For the CDR3, the DNA is TGCGCCAGCAGCCGCGGGACAGCAGGGGGTGACTATGGCTACACCTTC.

V and J are TRBV13 and TRBJ2-1; D unresolved. V was cut by 2 bases and J by 8 bases, with 4 bases left in between. The CDR3 is 11 amino acids. Germline values: CDR1 PRHDT, CDR2 FYEKMQ (reference sequence). Here the CDR3 reads CASSLLDEQFF. In DNA, the CDR3 is TGTGCCAGCAGCTTACTCGATGAGCAGTTCTTC.

The gene calls are TRBV4-2 and TRBJ1-6, with no clear D. The CDR3 runs 16 residues. Germline CDR1 is LGHNA and CDR2 is YNFKEQ. V gave up 0 bases and J gave up 8 bases, with 14 bases separating them. CDR3 sequence: CASSQDTAAVHSPLHF. As DNA, the CDR3 is TGTGCCAGCAGCCAAGATACGGCGGCGGTACATTCACCCCTCCACTTT.

This chain links TRBV5-8 with TRBJ1-3; D unresolved. The CDR3 loop spans 16 amino acids. The germline CDR1 and CDR2 sequences are SGHTS and YDEGEE. Trimming shortened V by 2 bases and J by 4 bases, and 16 bases separated the two germline ends. The CDR3 is CASSLSGRLPGNTIYF. Written as DNA, the CDR3 is TGTGCCAGCAGCTTAAGCGGCAGGCTCCCAGGAAACACCATATATTTT.

The chain links TRBV28 to TRBJ1-4; 8 nucleotides agree with TRBD1. Germline CDR1 and CDR2: MDHEN and SYDVKM. V trimming: 7 bases; J trimming: 8 bases; junction bases outside the gene matches: 12. The CDR3 runs to 15 residues. CDR3 protein: CASTTFRGLEEKLFF. CDR3 sequence (DNA): TGTGCCAGCACCACCTTCAGGGGGCTTGAAGAAAAACTGTTTTTT.

The chain has TRBV19 and TRBJ1-4; a weak D match, TRBD1 (5 bases). The CDR3 has 14 amino acids. From germline, CDR1 is LNHDA and CDR2 SQIVND (reference sequence). Trimming shortened V by 9 bases and J by 4 bases, and 15 bases separated the two germline ends. The CDR3 DNA is TGTGCCAGCCTGGGGCAGGGCCTTAATGAAAAACTGTTTTTT. It translates to CASLGQGLNEKLFF.

The rearrangement links TRBV2 to TRBJ2-1; 7 nucleotides agree with TRBD1. From germline, CDR1 is SNHLY and CDR2 FYNNEI. Losses at the gene ends were 5 bases for V and 5 bases for J; bases not matched to a gene: 3. This CDR3 is built from 13 residues. The CDR3 reads CASSTGQNNEQFF. The DNA of the CDR3 is TGTGCCAGCAGTACGGGACAGAACAATGAGCAGTTCTTC.

The J gene is TRBJ2-7, the V gene TRBV7-5; the table calls TRBD1, which could not be checked here. TRBV7-5 is deemed a pseudogene. This CDR3 is built from 17 residues. The CDR3 loop is CVRSLLHPGQDPYEQYF. CDR3 nucleotide sequence: TGTGTCAGAAGCCTCCTCCACCCGGGACAGGACCCCTACGAGCAGTACTTC.

V and J are TRBV5-1 and TRBJ1-2; TRBD1 aligns across 8 bases. CDR1 is SGHRS and CDR2 is YFSETQ in the germline V gene. Germline trimming cut 4 bases from V and 5 bases from J; bases unmatched to any gene: 4. The CDR3 consists of 13 residues. The DNA for the CDR3 is TGCGCCAGCAGCCCAGGGGGCGGGTATGGCTACACCTTC. Its protein product is CASSPGGGYGYTF.

The genes are TRBV6-1 and TRBJ2-2; no clear D. Germline V gene lookup returns CDR1 MNHNS and CDR2 SASEGT. V was pared by 3 bases and J by 7 bases, with 12 bases between. This CDR3 is built from 14 residues. The DNA for the CDR3 is TGTGCCAGCAGTGATCCAGGAAAGTTCGGGGAGCTGTTTTTT. Its translation: CASSDPGKFGELFF.

The V and J genes are TRBV13 and TRBJ1-2; D is uncertain. V was trimmed by 1 base and J by 8 bases, leaving 17 bases between them. This CDR3 has 15 residues. CDR1 and CDR2 from the germline V gene are PRHDT and FYEKMQ (reference sequence). CDR3 nucleotide sequence: TGTGCCAGCAGCTTAGATTCTGGTGTCGTGGGCGGCTACACCTTC. As protein: CASSLDSGVVGGYTF.